What follows are 15 T cell receptor beta chains derived from one specimen sequenced in a study of shared clonotypes between healthy human individuals. Produced via immunoSEQ multiplex PCR; TCRdb's table is partial and in-frame only. The sample records around 990,000 clones, roughly 80% being singletons. Material: memory CD4+ T cells from PBMCs. Specified subset: CD45RA-negative fraction. The origin of the receptors is a man aged 18 to 30 in good health. Some clones in this sample may be carry-over from other donors' samples.

The chain has TRBV5-8 and TRBJ1-2; D not resolved. The CDR3 extends over 18 amino acids. Looked up from germline, CDR1 is SGHTS and CDR2 is YDEGEE. Trimming pared 1 base from V and 4 bases from J, leaving 23 bases between. Here the CDR3 DNA reads TGTGCCAGCAGCTTGTCCCCTCGTTTGAGCAGCCCATTCTATGGCTACACCTTC. It translates to CASSLSPRLSSPFYGYTF.

The chain uses TRBV5-6 and TRBJ2-7, with 7 bases fitting TRBD1. This CDR3 has 16 amino acids. From germline, CDR1 is SGHDT and CDR2 YYEEEE. The J segment lost 3 bases and the V segment lost 1 base, leaving 10 bases of the junction unmatched. CDR3 sequence reads: CASSLRTGASYYEQYF. The CDR3 nucleotides are TGTGCCAGCAGCTTGCGGACAGGCGCTTCCTACTACGAGCAGTACTTC.

About this clone itself: Other nucleotide sequences from this sample produce the same CDR3. This rearrangement joins TRBV18 to TRBJ2-5, with TRBD2 as a possible D gene (5 bases). The CDR3 has 13 amino acids. V was clipped by 3 bases and J by 1 base, with 6 bases between them. Germline CDR1 reads KGHSH; CDR2 reads LQKENI. The CDR3 DNA follows: TGTGCCAGCTCACCCCGGGGCCAAGAGACCCAGTACTTC. Translating gives CASSPRGQETQYF. The complete variable domain, with remaining parts taken from reference TRBV18 and TRBJ2-5, reads NAGVMQNPRHLVRRRGQEARLRCSPMKGHSHVYWYRQLPEEGLKFMVYLQKENIIDESGMPKERFSAEFPKEGPSILRIQQVVRGDSAAYFCASSPRGQETQYFGPGTRLLVL.

This clone was recorded once. Other DNA sequences in this sample translate to the same CDR3. The CDR3 region has the DNA TGTGCCAGCAGGACAGGGGCTTACAATGAGCAGTTCTTC. Translated: CASRTGAYNEQFF. The gene calls are TRBV28 and TRBJ2-1; the match to TRBD1 covers 8 bases. Germline lookup yields CDR1 MDHEN and CDR2 SYDVKM. The CDR3 runs to 13 residues. Trimming took 6 bases from V and 4 from J; bases not matched to a gene: 2.

The chain employs TRBV19 and TRBJ1-4, with TRBD1 matching over 7 bases. Germline lookup yields CDR1 LNHDA and CDR2 SQIVND (reference sequence). CDR3 length: 14 amino acids. J gave up 7 bases and V 3 bases, and 5 bases lay outside the gene matches. The CDR3 loop reads CASSISGGGEKLFF. CDR3 DNA sequence: TGTGCCAGTAGTATTTCAGGGGGAGGTGAAAAACTGTTTTTT.

The chain carries TRBV9 and TRBJ2-3; D call uncertain. Germline V gene sequence: CDR1 SGDLS, CDR2 YYNGEE. The CDR3 is 13 amino acids. The ends were cut back, 0 bases at V and 4 bases at J, with 6 bases in the middle. The CDR3 nucleotides are TGTGCCAGCAGCGTAGATCTATCAGATACGCAGTATTTT. It translates to CASSVDLSDTQYF.

The chain recombines TRBV6-6 with TRBJ1-2, with TRBD1 matching 7 bases. CDR3 length: 13 residues. The ends lost 6 bases at V and 7 bases at J; junction bases unmatched: 8. Germline assignment: CDR1 MNHNY and CDR2 SVGAGI (reference sequence). CDR3 nucleotides: TGTGCCAGCAGCCTACAGGGGTCTAGTGGCTACACCTTC. It specifies CASSLQGSSGYTF.

This chain links TRBV5-1 with TRBJ1-2, with TRBD1 as a possible D gene (5 bases). V was trimmed by 6 bases and J by 6 bases, leaving 15 bases between them. CDR3 length: 13 residues. Germline V gives CDR1 SGHRS, CDR2 YFSETQ. The CDR3 nucleotides are TGCGCCAGCAAATTCAGACAGCCGGATGGCTACACCTTC. The encoded protein is CASKFRQPDGYTF.

V usage is TRBV29-1 and J usage is TRBJ2-3, with 7 positions matching TRBD2. Unmatched junction bases numbered 8, after V lost 3 bases and J lost 2 bases. The germline CDR1 and CDR2 sequences are SQVTM and ANQGSEA. This CDR3 has 15 residues. CDR3 region: CSVDGLADITDTQYF. The DNA of the CDR3 is TGCAGCGTTGACGGTCTAGCGGACATCACAGATACGCAGTATTTT.

CDR3 protein: CASSEVSNVGGFF. CDR3 sequence (DNA): TGTGCCAGCAGTGAAGTCTCGAATGTTGGTGGTTTCTTT. V is TRBV2 and J is TRBJ1-1, with D hard to call. The length of the CDR3 is 13 residues. Trimming removed 1 base from V and 13 bases from J, with 16 bases in between. Looked up from germline, CDR1 is SNHLY and CDR2 is FYNNEI.

The rearrangement uses TRBV28 and TRBJ2-1, with 9 bases fitting TRBD2. The CDR3 runs to 15 residues. Per germline, CDR1 MDHEN and CDR2 SYDVKM. Losses at the gene ends were 3 bases for V and 4 bases for J; bases not matched to a gene: 4. DNA of the CDR3: TGTGCCAGCAGTTTTCTAGCGGGACTATACAATGAGCAGTTCTTC. Translation gives CASSFLAGLYNEQFF.

V and J are TRBV4-2 and TRBJ2-7; 10 bases line up with TRBD2. There are 16 residues in the CDR3. Germline assignment: CDR1 LGHNA and CDR2 YNFKEQ. V gave up 3 bases and J gave up 4 bases; unmatched junction bases: 9. CDR3 amino acids: CASSHEASGRGYEQYF. For the CDR3, the DNA is TGTGCCAGCAGCCATGAGGCTAGCGGGAGAGGATACGAGCAGTACTTC.

The rearrangement joins TRBV29-1 to TRBJ2-7; 12 bases fit TRBD2. Germline-derived CDR1 and CDR2 are SQVTM and ANQGSEA. This CDR3 is 16 amino acids long. V shed 7 bases and J 4 bases; nucleotides not matched to a gene: 14. CDR3 DNA sequence: TGCAGCGCTATGGGACAGGCTCTAGCGGGAGGGTACGAGCAGTACTTC. This sequence encodes CSAMGQALAGGYEQYF.

This sequence joins TRBV7-9 and TRBJ2-7; TRBD1 matches at 11 bases. Unmatched junction bases numbered 8, after V lost 5 bases and J lost 5 bases. The germline gives CDR1 SEHNR, CDR2 FQNEAQ (reference sequence). The CDR3 has 15 residues. The CDR3 loop is CASSLDRTGGDEQYF. DNA for the CDR3: TGTGCCAGCAGCCTCGATCGGACAGGGGGCGACGAGCAGTACTTC.

The chain uses TRBV30 and TRBJ1-4; D is undetermined. This CDR3 comprises 20 residues. Germline CDR1 GTSNPN, CDR2 SVGIG (reference sequence). V was trimmed by 3 bases and J by 3 bases, leaving 29 bases between them. CDR3 nucleotides: TGTGCCTGGAGACCCCAGTCCTGGAAGCGCTCCTCGCAGGCTAATGAAAAACTGTTTTTT. Translating gives CAWRPQSWKRSSQANEKLFF.